The source of this TCR beta chain is a study of blood T cells in healthy people across ages. Through a sample-barcoded 5' primer and a J-beta primer mix, a second PCR was run for about 7 to 12 cycles. TCRdb passed the 5' RACE reads through MiXCR, listing each CDR3 protein once. Of roughly 500,000 distinct CDR3 sequences in the sample, 27% were seen once. V shed 0 bases and J shed 11 bases, with 22 bases lying between them. There are 16 residues in the CDR3. Per germline, CDR1 LGHNA and CDR2 YSLEER. Only a few counts were recorded for this clonotype. Material: blood. The source is a woman in her 70s in good health. The V call is TRBV4-3, the J call TRBJ2-5; D may be TRBD2 (6 bases). The CDR3 DNA reads TGCGCCAGCAGCCAAGATAGGCGGGATGAGCCTAACGCGCAGTACTTC. Its protein product is CASSQDRRDEPNAQYF.